The present entry profiles one T cell receptor beta chain with its context. The antigen is unknown. The CDR3 extends 3 residues past the end of the read, so its final part is completed from the germline J gene. This specimen comes from a study of T cells in women clearing cervical HPV infection. Background on the study: Controls gave blood once infection was undetectable; cases at lesion identification. Study observations and caveats: TRBV6-7 relative abundance averaged approximately 0.11% in cases and 0.15% to 0.2% in controls.

The CDR3 is made up of 14 amino acids. Germline values: CDR1 MDHEN, CDR2 SYDVKM. Trimming shortened V by 7 bases and J by 2 bases, and 9 bases separated the two germline ends. Prevalent HPV16 infections were excluded; only incident single HPV16 infections included. Cervical HPV DNA detected by MY09/MY11 PCR, typed by dot-blot. Repertoires were generated with immunoSEQ multiplex PCR, while TCRdb's copy carries only in-frame clones and drops some. Recorded for this sample: 25,000 to 30,000 clones. The sequence was obtained from a woman between 18 and 70 years old with a cervical HPV16 infection that either progressed to CIN3+ or cleared (not recorded which). Sequencing was carried out using blood buffy coat. The chain employs TRBV28 and TRBJ2-6; D assignment may be TRBD1 or TRBD2 (6 bases each). The sequenced CDR3 bases are TGTGCCAGCAAGGAGGGGGCTGGGGCCAACGTC. As protein: CASKEGAGANV. The CDR3 in full is CASKEGAGANVLTF. The full variable domain, rest sourced from reference TRBV28 and TRBJ2-6, is DVKVTQSSRYLVKRTGEKVFLECVQDMDHENMFWYRQDPGLGLRLIYFSYDVKMKEKGDIPEGYSVSREKKERFSLILESASTNQTSMYLCASKEGAGANVLTFGAGSRLTVL.